Shown below are 26 T cell receptor beta chains from a single sample sequenced in a study of regulatory and conventional T cells in RAG deficiency. Assay: immunoSEQ multiplex PCR; the TCRdb copy retains only in-frame clones and omits some. The data show 45,000 to 50,000 clones, 75% to 90% seen once. Conventional CD4+ T cells were sorted from blood as CD25-low CD127-high cells. The sample was also linked to a second study, of regulatory T cells. That source notes: The primer mix had 52 TRBV and 13 TRBJ primers.

The specimen sequenced was CD4+ effector T cells sorted from blood. These receptors all stem from a human donor in good health.

The CDR3, as DNA: TGCGCCAGCAGTCCCTCTTCTGGGGCCAACGTCCTGACTTTC. It codes for CASSPSSGANVLTF. J is TRBJ2-6 and V is TRBV5-1, with no clear D. The germline V gene has CDR1 SGHRS and CDR2 YFSETQ. Trimming shortened V by 5 bases and J by 1 base, and 7 bases separated the two germline ends. The CDR3 consists of 14 residues.

The chain combines TRBV1 with TRBJ2-7; whether TRBD2, the table's D call, matches the DNA was not checked. TRBV1 is listed as a pseudogene. This CDR3 is built from 16 residues. The CDR3 here is CTSSPGTSGRASEQYF. CDR3 in DNA: TGCACCAGCAGCCCTGGGACTAGCGGGAGGGCCTCCGAGCAGTACTTC.

The chain couples TRBV28 to TRBJ1-5; no clear D gene. V was trimmed by 10 bases and J by 0 bases, leaving 13 bases between them. The CDR3 consists of 14 residues. In germline, CDR1 is MDHEN, CDR2 SYDVKM. The CDR3 region has the DNA TGTGCCACTTCGTGGACCTCTAGCAATCAGCCCCAGCATTTT. This translates into CATSWTSSNQPQHF. Looking up the rest from reference TRBV28 and TRBJ1-5 gives the full variable domain: DVKVTQSSRYLVKRTGEKVFLECVQDMDHENMFWYRQDPGLGLRLIYFSYDVKMKEKGDIPEGYSVSREKKERFSLILESASTNQTSMYLCATSWTSSNQPQHFGDGTRLSIL.

The chain combines TRBV5-1 with TRBJ1-1; TRBD1 might be the D (6 bases). Germline V lookup: CDR1 SGHRS, CDR2 YFSETQ. The CDR3 sequence is 13 residues long. Deletions cut 3 bases from V and 3 bases from J, with 9 bases between. DNA for the CDR3: TGCGCCAGCAGCTCAACAGGGTACACTGAAGCTTTCTTT. Its protein is CASSSTGYTEAFF. Looking up the rest from reference TRBV5-1 and TRBJ1-1 gives the full variable domain: KAGVTQTPRYLIKTRGQQVTLSCSPISGHRSVSWYQQTPGQGLQFLFEYFSETQRNKGNFPGRFSGRQFSNSRSEMNVSTLELGDSALYLCASSSTGYTEAFFGQGTRLTVV.

This clone is a singleton in its sample. The gene calls are TRBV21-1 and TRBJ2-1; TRBD2, the table's D call, was not compared with the DNA. TRBV21-1 is a pseudogene segment. The CDR3 extends over 15 amino acids. This CDR3 is CASSNRGGARYEQFF. CDR3 sequence (DNA): TGTGCCAGCAGCAATCGAGGGGGGGCGAGGTATGAGCAGTTCTTC.

The chain employs TRBV25-1 and TRBJ2-5; D perhaps matches TRBD1 (6 bases). Germline loops: CDR1 MGHDK, CDR2 SYGVNS. The CDR3 contains 15 residues. The germline V and J ends were trimmed by 3 bases and 2 bases, with 13 bases remaining between them. CDR3 bases: TGTGCCAGCAGTGAGCTGGGGGCTACACAAGAGACCCAGTACTTC. Amino acids: CASSELGATQETQYF.

The chain uses TRBV7-6 and TRBJ2-7; no definite D call. Looked up from germline, CDR1 is SGHVS and CDR2 is FNYEAQ. This CDR3 comprises 13 residues. The germline V and J ends were trimmed by 4 bases and 5 bases, with 12 bases remaining between them. Here the CDR3 reads CASSSPGSNEQYF. The DNA for the CDR3 is TGTGCCAGCAGCTCACCGGGTTCTAACGAGCAGTACTTC.

The chain joins TRBV10-3 to TRBJ2-2, with unresolved D. Trimming shortened V by 1 base and J by 7 bases, and 10 bases separated the two germline ends. This CDR3 spans 14 amino acids. Germline loops: CDR1 ENHRY, CDR2 SYGVKD. The CDR3 reads CAISEWGKVGELFF. Here the CDR3 DNA reads TGTGCCATCAGTGAGTGGGGTAAAGTCGGGGAGCTGTTTTTT.

Only one count was recorded for this clone. At one end the junction does not follow the germline gene, possibly because of a read error. This sequence joins TRBV19 and TRBJ1-2; D call uncertain. This CDR3 has 10 amino acids. CDR1 and CDR2 (germline): LNHDA, SQIVND (reference sequence). CDR3 loop: CAGSNYGYTF. The CDR3 DNA reads TGTGCCGGTAGCAATTATGGCTACACCTTC.

This clone was seen just once. The chain couples TRBV6-5 to TRBJ1-1; weak D call: TRBD1 (5 bases). The CDR3 spans 13 residues. The V gene lost 5 bases and the J gene lost 1 base, with 8 bases spanning the gap. Germline assignment: CDR1 MNHEY and CDR2 SVGAGI. CDR3 in amino acids: CASSRTGNTEAFF. The CDR3 DNA is TGTGCCAGCAGTCGTACAGGGAACACTGAAGCTTTCTTT.

This chain joins TRBV10-3 and TRBJ2-3; 8 bases align to TRBD2. The ends lost 3 bases at V and 3 bases at J; junction bases unmatched: 5. This CDR3 has 15 amino acids. Germline values: CDR1 ENHRY, CDR2 SYGVKD. The CDR3 bases are TGTGCCATCAGTGAAACAGGACTAGCTACAGATACGCAGTATTTT. The encoded protein is CAISETGLATDTQYF.

This chain connects TRBV5-1 to TRBJ1-1, with 8 bases matching TRBD1. The CDR3 is 16 residues long. J gave up 2 bases and V 2 bases, and 8 bases lay outside the gene matches. Germline CDR1 is SGHRS and CDR2 is YFSETQ. In DNA form, the CDR3 reads TGCGCCAGCAGCTTCTCAGGGGGCTCTTTAAACACTGAAGCTTTCTTT. Its translation: CASSFSGGSLNTEAFF.

The rearrangement uses TRBV28 and TRBJ1-4, with D perhaps matching TRBD1 (5 bases). The germline V and J ends were trimmed by 6 bases and 8 bases, with 16 bases remaining between them. Looked up from germline, CDR1 is MDHEN and CDR2 is SYDVKM. The CDR3 is 14 residues long. The CDR3 nucleotides read TGTGCCAGCAGCTGGACCGGGGCCGGGGAAAAACTGTTTTTT. Translated, it gives CASSWTGAGEKLFF.

J is TRBJ1-1 and V is TRBV11-3, with 9 positions matching TRBD1. The J segment lost 4 bases and the V segment lost 11 bases, leaving 8 bases of the junction unmatched. Germline CDR1 is SGHNT and CDR2 is YENEEA. The CDR3 is 13 residues long. CDR3 DNA sequence: TGTGCCTGCTCTGGACAGGGGAGCACTGAAGCTTTCTTT. It encodes CACSGQGSTEAFF. Combining the CDR3 with reference TRBV11-3 and TRBJ1-1 gives the whole variable domain EAGVVQSPRYKIIEKKQPVAFWCNPISGHNTLYWYLQNLGQGPELLIRYENEEAVDDSQLPKDRFSAERLKGVDSTLKIQPAELGDSAVYLCACSGQGSTEAFFGQGTRLTVV.

This chain joins TRBV6-4 and TRBJ2-7; a weak D match, TRBD1 (6 bases). CDR1 and CDR2 (germline): MRHNA, SNTAGT. The CDR3 covers 15 residues. The V and J ends lost 5 bases and 6 bases respectively, with 20 bases between them. The CDR3 DNA follows: TGTGCCAGCAGTAAGGAATCAGGGGTGGGGAGCGAGCAGTACTTC. Translation: CASSKESGVGSEQYF.

The rearrangement links TRBV5-1 to TRBJ1-1, with TRBD1 identical over 9 bases. The V gene's germline CDR1 is SGHRS and CDR2 YFSETQ. J gave up 1 base and V 0 bases, and 1 base lay outside the gene matches. The CDR3 spans 15 residues. CDR3 nucleotides: TGCGCCAGCAGCTTGGACAGGGGGCGGAACACTGAAGCTTTCTTT. Protein sequence: CASSLDRGRNTEAFF. The full variable domain, with the rest looked up from reference TRBV5-1 and TRBJ1-1, is KAGVTQTPRYLIKTRGQQVTLSCSPISGHRSVSWYQQTPGQGLQFLFEYFSETQRNKGNFPGRFSGRQFSNSRSEMNVSTLELGDSALYLCASSLDRGRNTEAFFGQGTRLTVV.

This chain uses TRBV2 with TRBJ2-1, with 8 bases lining up with TRBD1. The germline V gene encodes CDR1 SNHLY and CDR2 FYNNEI. J was trimmed by 5 bases and V by 7 bases; bases with no gene match: 10. The CDR3 runs 15 residues. The CDR3 is CASNSQGARDNEQFF. CDR3 bases: TGTGCCAGCAACAGTCAGGGGGCGCGGGACAATGAGCAGTTCTTC.

This chain connects TRBV7-3 to TRBJ2-1; 12 nucleotides align to TRBD2. The CDR3 is 20 residues long. V lost 5 bases to trimming and J lost 5 bases; unmatched junction nucleotides: 19. The germline V gene has CDR1 SGHTA and CDR2 FQGTGA. Here the CDR3 DNA reads TGTGCCAGCAGCGGCACAGGACTAGCGGGACGATCCCTCCCCCACAATGAGCAGTTCTTC. Its translation: CASSGTGLAGRSLPHNEQFF.

The rearrangement links TRBV25-1 to TRBJ1-1; 11 bases match TRBD1. The trim removed 4 bases at V and 6 bases at J, leaving 10 bases unmatched. This CDR3 is built from 16 residues. Looked up from germline, CDR1 is MGHDK and CDR2 is SYGVNS. This chain's CDR3 is CASSASDRGRISEAFF. CDR3 bases: TGTGCCAGCAGTGCTTCGGACAGGGGGCGGATTTCTGAAGCTTTCTTT.

The CDR3 sequence is CASSETGQGGSYEQYF. As DNA, the CDR3 is TGTGCCAGCAGTGAAACGGGACAGGGGGGCTCCTACGAGCAGTACTTC. The rearrangement joins TRBV6-1 to TRBJ2-7; 11 bases are a match to TRBD1. This CDR3 spans 16 amino acids. V was clipped by 2 bases and J by 0 bases; unmatched bases: 3. Germline values: CDR1 MNHNS, CDR2 SASEGT.

The V call is TRBV18, the J call TRBJ1-2, with D possibly TRBD1 on 6 matching bases. The V end was cut by 2 bases, the J end by 6 bases, with 13 bases between. The V gene's germline CDR1 is KGHSH and CDR2 LQKENI. The CDR3 sequence is 14 residues long. For the CDR3, the DNA is TGTGCCAGCTCACCAACAGGGAACCCACATGGCTACACCTTC. It encodes CASSPTGNPHGYTF.

A note on this clone: A junction end diverges from the germline sequence, so it may reflect a read error. Other DNA variants within this sample encode the same CDR3. The genes are TRBV6-5 and TRBJ2-5, with a possible D match to TRBD1 (5 bases). Looked up from germline, CDR1 is MNHEY and CDR2 is SVGAGI. The CDR3 totals 13 residues. CDR3 residues: CASTGRDTKTQYF. The CDR3 DNA sequence: TGCGCCAGCACCGGCAGGGATACGAAGACCCAGTACTTC.

The J gene is TRBJ1-2, the V gene TRBV7-9; 10 nucleotides line up with TRBD1. V was pared by 4 bases and J by 2 bases, with 16 bases of the junction left unmatched. Looked up from germline, CDR1 is SEHNR and CDR2 is FQNEAQ (reference sequence). This CDR3 is built from 19 residues. CDR3 protein: CASSSGATPGQGKNYGYTF. The CDR3 DNA is TGTGCCAGCAGCTCAGGAGCGACCCCGGGACAGGGGAAGAACTATGGCTACACCTTC.

The chain is built from TRBV5-1 and TRBJ2-7, with D uncertain. The germline V and J ends were trimmed by 0 bases and 3 bases, with 13 bases remaining between them. The V gene's germline CDR1 is SGHRS and CDR2 YFSETQ. The CDR3 has 15 residues. The CDR3 nucleotides are TGCGCCAGCAGCTTGGAACACGGAGCAGGCTACGAGCAGTACTTC. This encodes CASSLEHGAGYEQYF.

This chain joins TRBV6-6 and TRBJ2-1; TRBD1 might be the D (7 bases). This CDR3 spans 14 amino acids. Germline CDR1 is MNHNY and CDR2 is SVGAGI (reference sequence). V shed 11 bases and J shed 7 bases, with 21 bases lying between them. The CDR3 spells CACRPGDSRNEQFF. Written as DNA, the CDR3 is TGTGCCTGCCGACCGGGGGACAGCCGGAATGAGCAGTTCTTC.

The chain couples TRBV19 to TRBJ1-2, with 7 bases fitting TRBD1. V shed 5 bases and J 0 bases; nucleotides not matched to a gene: 12. Germline-derived CDR1 and CDR2 are LNHDA and SQIVND (reference sequence). This CDR3 is 17 amino acids long. CDR3 coding DNA: TGTGCCAGTAGTCCTTGGACAGGCGGCCGGGCTAACTATGGCTACACCTTC. This gives the protein CASSPWTGGRANYGYTF. Together with reference TRBV19 and TRBJ1-2, the CDR3 gives the full variable domain: DGGITQSPKYLFRKEGQNVTLSCEQNLNHDAMYWYRQDPGQGLRLIYYSQIVNDFQKGDIAEGYSVSREKKESFPLTVTSAQKNPTAFYLCASSPWTGGRANYGYTFGSGTRLTVV.